This T cell receptor (beta chain) was sequenced during a study of T cell responses to AZD1222 COVID-19 vaccine. The ends were cut back, 3 bases at V and 4 bases at J, with 11 bases in the middle. This CDR3 comprises 13 residues. Germline CDR1 and CDR2: GTSNPN and SVGIG (reference sequence). Libraries were prepared by immunoSEQ multiplex PCR; TCRdb keeps only in-frame clonotypes and omits some of them. Here the sample spans fewer than 110,000 clones, around 91% being singletons. The chain recombines TRBV30 with TRBJ2-3, with D perhaps TRBD1 or TRBD2 (5 bases each). The source was peripheral blood, collected on day 0 of AZD1222 vaccination. The clonotype was recovered from an adult in good health. The CDR3 region has the DNA TGTGCCTGGAGCATCGGGACGGCAGATACGCAGTATTTT. Translated: CAWSIGTADTQYF. Complete variable domain (other parts from reference TRBV30 and TRBJ2-3): SQTIHQWPATLVQPVGSPLSLECTVEGTSNPNLYWYRQAAGRGLQLLFYSVGIGQISSEVPQNLSASRPQDRQFILSSKKLLLSDSGFYLCAWSIGTADTQYFGPGTRLTVL.